What follows are 11 T cell receptor beta chains derived from one specimen sequenced in a study of shared clonotypes between healthy human individuals. TCRdb's table, derived via immunoSEQ multiplex PCR, lists solely in-frame clones and lacks some. The sample includes roughly 700,000 clones, less than 85% seen only once; the top ten take over 1.5%. The sample taken for sequencing was memory CD4+ T cells sorted from blood. The subset is: CD45RA-negative fraction. These receptors were collected from a woman under 40 in good health.

The chain carries TRBV5-4 and TRBJ2-2; 10 positions match TRBD2. Losses at the gene ends were 1 base for V and 7 bases for J; bases not matched to a gene: 16. The CDR3 totals 19 residues. From germline, CDR1 is SGHNT and CDR2 YYREEE (reference sequence). The CDR3 spells CASSLRLAGLGQVHGELFF. CDR3 nucleotides: TGTGCCAGCAGCTTGAGACTAGCGGGCCTGGGTCAAGTTCACGGGGAGCTGTTTTTT.

The rearrangement uses TRBV10-3 and TRBJ2-2; D not resolved. Germline V gene sequence: CDR1 ENHRY, CDR2 SYGVKD. With 0 bases removed from V and 4 bases from J, the gap between germline ends came to 18 bases. CDR3 length: 18 residues. Written as DNA, the CDR3 is TGTGCCATCAGTGAGTCGTGGTCGGTAGAGGTTAGCACCGGGGAGCTGTTTTTT. Translation: CAISESWSVEVSTGELFF.

The DNA for the CDR3 is TGCGCCAGCAGCGAGACGGGGACTAGCGGGATTGATGAGCAGTTCTTC. Amino acid sequence: CASSETGTSGIDEQFF. The chain uses TRBV5-1 and TRBJ2-1; 13 bases are shared with TRBD2. Trimming cost V 4 bases and J 8 bases; bases outside gene matches: 9. Germline CDR1 SGHRS, CDR2 YFSETQ. The CDR3 spans 16 residues.

The V and J genes are TRBV5-1 and TRBJ2-1; D is possibly TRBD2 (5 bases). The V end lost 1 base, the J end lost 2 bases, and 13 bases lay between the germline ends. Looked up from germline, CDR1 is SGHRS and CDR2 is YFSETQ. This CDR3 has 16 residues. The CDR3 DNA is TGCGCCAGCAGCTTGATTCCGGGGAGAACCTACAATGAGCAGTTCTTC. This sequence encodes CASSLIPGRTYNEQFF.

This clone appeared many times. The chain employs TRBV6-1 and TRBJ2-7; 7 positions match TRBD2. The germline CDR1 and CDR2 sequences are MNHNS and SASEGT. This CDR3 has 11 residues. The CDR3 reads CATSDLYEQYF. As DNA, the CDR3 is TGTGCAACTAGCGACCTCTACGAGCAGTACTTC.

This clone was seen at least ten times. The gene calls are TRBV4-1 and TRBJ2-2; 11 nucleotides match TRBD2. Losses at the gene ends were 4 bases for V and 5 bases for J; bases not matched to a gene: 9. Germline V gives CDR1 MGHRA, CDR2 YSYEKL. This CDR3 has 17 residues. The CDR3 is CASSPGGLAGGTGELFF. The CDR3, as DNA: TGCGCCAGCAGCCCGGGGGGGCTAGCGGGAGGAACCGGGGAGCTGTTTTTT.

The CDR3 nucleotides read TGTGCCAGCAGCTTCAGGGGGTCAGGCACCGGGGAGCTGTTTTTT. Encoded protein: CASSFRGSGTGELFF. This chain links TRBV7-8 with TRBJ2-2; 7 positions match TRBD1. V lost 3 bases, J lost 4 bases, and 5 bases stayed unmatched. The germline gives CDR1 SGHVS, CDR2 FQNEAQ. CDR3 length: 15 amino acids.

In nucleotides, the CDR3 is TGCGCCAGCAGCTCGTGGACGATCACAGATACGCAGTATTTT. It specifies CASSSWTITDTQYF. The V call is TRBV5-1, the J call TRBJ2-3; D not resolved. The CDR3 consists of 14 residues. V shed 3 bases and J shed 2 bases, with 10 bases lying between them. Germline CDR1 is SGHRS and CDR2 is YFSETQ.

This clone was recorded a few times. The rearrangement joins TRBV5-1 to TRBJ1-1; possible D gene TRBD1, 6 bases. Per germline, CDR1 SGHRS and CDR2 YFSETQ. The CDR3 is made up of 16 amino acids. The V end was cut by 3 bases, the J end by 0 bases, with 15 bases between. The CDR3 spells CASSYGQKGVNTEAFF. For the CDR3, the DNA is TGCGCCAGCAGCTACGGACAGAAGGGGGTGAACACTGAAGCTTTCTTT.

CDR3 region: CACRNGHRIYGNTIYF. In DNA, the CDR3 is TGTGCCTGCCGAAACGGGCACAGGATCTACGGAAACACCATATATTTT. The J gene is TRBJ1-3, the V gene TRBV30, with a tentative D call TRBD1 (5 bases). The CDR3 has 16 amino acids. Between the trimmed V and J ends, which lost 6 bases and 4 bases, there was a span of 22 bases. Germline values: CDR1 GTSNPN, CDR2 SVGIG (reference sequence).

With respect to this clone: A much bigger clone sits one base away, suggesting this may be a read error. Other DNA sequences within the sample encode an identical CDR3. The rearrangement links TRBV7-9 to TRBJ1-3; D call uncertain. The CDR3 loop spans 12 amino acids. The V gene's germline CDR1 is SEHNR and CDR2 FQNEAQ (reference sequence). The V end was cut by 1 base, the J end by 3 bases, with 1 base between. CDR3 DNA: TGTGCCAGCAGCTTAGGTGGAAACACCATATATTTT. Translated: CASSLGGNTIYF.